This T cell receptor beta chain originates from a study of blood T cell repertoires in COVID-19. Across the study: T cells, B-cell-depleted T cells, or PBMCs supplied cDNA or gDNA.

Clones were read by immunoSEQ multiplex PCR, and TCRdb kept only the in-frame ones, dropping some. The sample lists more than 110,000 clones, roughly 91% seen once, with just under 3% in the top ten. This sequence was found in a man aged 55 to 70 with active or convalescent COVID-19. Sequencing was performed on peripheral blood.

This chain's CDR3 is CASSLAGTGDSPLHF. Here the CDR3 DNA reads TGTGCCAGCAGCTTAGCGGGGACAGGGGATTCACCCCTCCACTTT. V usage is TRBV7-6 and J usage is TRBJ1-6, with 10 positions matching TRBD1. Germline V gene sequence: CDR1 SGHVS, CDR2 FNYEAQ. V shed 0 bases, J shed 8 bases, and the junction held 1 base outside the gene matches. The CDR3 has 15 amino acids.